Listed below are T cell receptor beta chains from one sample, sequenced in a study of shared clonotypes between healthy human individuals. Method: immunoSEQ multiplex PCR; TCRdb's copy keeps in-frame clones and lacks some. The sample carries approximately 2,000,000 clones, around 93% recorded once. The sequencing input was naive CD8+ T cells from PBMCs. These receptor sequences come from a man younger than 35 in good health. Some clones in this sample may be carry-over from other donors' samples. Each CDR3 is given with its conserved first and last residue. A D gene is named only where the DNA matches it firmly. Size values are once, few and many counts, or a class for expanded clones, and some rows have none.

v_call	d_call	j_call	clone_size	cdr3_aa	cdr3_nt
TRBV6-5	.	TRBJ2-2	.	CASSPGGELFF	TGTGCCAGCAGCCCTGGCGGGGAGCTGTTTTTT
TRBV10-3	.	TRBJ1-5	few	CAISDKVHSSNQPQHF	TGTGCCATCAGTGATAAGGTTCATTCTAGCAATCAGCCCCAGCATTTT
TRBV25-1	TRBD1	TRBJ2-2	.	CASGDRGKVGELFF	TGTGCCAGCGGGGACAGGGGGAAGGTCGGGGAGCTGTTTTTT
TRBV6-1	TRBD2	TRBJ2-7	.	CASSDHLAGATLGYF	TGTGCCAGCAGTGATCATCTAGCGGGAGCAACCCTAGGGTACTTC
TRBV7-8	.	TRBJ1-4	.	CASSLGGGFNEKLFF	TGTGCCAGCAGCTTAGGGGGAGGATTTAATGAAAAACTGTTTTTT
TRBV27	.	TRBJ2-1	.	CASSLRGSSYNEQFF	TGTGCCAGCAGTTTACGGGGGTCCTCCTACAATGAGCAGTTCTTC
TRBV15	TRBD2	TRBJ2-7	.	CATSDPGGGRADGEQYF	TGTGCCACCAGCGACCCGGGGGGCGGGAGGGCCGATGGGGAGCAGTACTTC
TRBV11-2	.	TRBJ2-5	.	CASSLGSETQYF	TGTGCCAGCAGCTTAGGTTCGGAGACCCAGTACTTC
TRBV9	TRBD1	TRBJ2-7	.	CASSLTPGTAYEQYF	TGTGCCAGCAGCCTCACCCCCGGGACAGCCTACGAGCAGTACTTC
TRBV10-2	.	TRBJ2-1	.	CASSDRGVPTTYNEQFF	TGCGCCAGCAGTGACAGGGGGGTTCCTACTACCTACAATGAGCAGTTCTTC
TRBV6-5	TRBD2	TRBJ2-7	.	CASSYLGLAYEQYF	TGTGCCAGCAGTTACCTGGGACTAGCCTACGAGCAGTACTTC
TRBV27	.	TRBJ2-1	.	CASSFPNNEQFF	TGTGCCAGCAGTTTCCCCAACAATGAGCAGTTCTTC